This T cell receptor (beta chain) was sequenced during a study of human T cells and chemical hapten exposure. Individual cDNA molecules had unique molecular identifiers attached to them by the library. TCRdb reprocessed the RACE reads via MiXCR and lists one record per CDR3 protein. The sample records some 49,000 distinct CDR3 sequences, around a tenth being singletons. Trimming shortened V by 0 bases and J by 6 bases, and 8 bases separated the two germline ends. The germline V gene encodes CDR1 SGHDN and CDR2 FVKESK. The length of the CDR3 is 13 residues. Study observations and caveats: The donors suffered from alopecia, so their immune response may not match that of healthy people.

Noted time point: patch test 1, 2 weeks after DPC sensitization. Treatment specified: therapeutic diphenylcyclopropenone sensitization with weekly scalp DPC. This clonotype was seen many times. The antigen remains unidentified. V is TRBV14 and J is TRBJ1-2; D uncertain. The sample here was whole blood, taken in connection with sensitization to the hapten diphenylcyclopropenone (DPC). This TCR was recovered from a woman aged 45 to 65 with alopecia areata. Some clones in this sample may be carry-over from other donors' samples. The CDR3 DNA reads as TGTGCCAGCAGCCAAGACTTTTTGGATGGCTACACCTTC. Protein product: CASSQDFLDGYTF. Using reference TRBV14 and TRBJ1-2 for the parts outside the CDR3, the full variable domain is EAGVTQFPSHSVIEKGQTVTLRCDPISGHDNLYWYRRVMGKEIKFLLHFVKESKQDESGMPNNRFLAERTGGTYSTLKVQPAELEDSGVYFCASSQDFLDGYTFGSGTRLTVV.